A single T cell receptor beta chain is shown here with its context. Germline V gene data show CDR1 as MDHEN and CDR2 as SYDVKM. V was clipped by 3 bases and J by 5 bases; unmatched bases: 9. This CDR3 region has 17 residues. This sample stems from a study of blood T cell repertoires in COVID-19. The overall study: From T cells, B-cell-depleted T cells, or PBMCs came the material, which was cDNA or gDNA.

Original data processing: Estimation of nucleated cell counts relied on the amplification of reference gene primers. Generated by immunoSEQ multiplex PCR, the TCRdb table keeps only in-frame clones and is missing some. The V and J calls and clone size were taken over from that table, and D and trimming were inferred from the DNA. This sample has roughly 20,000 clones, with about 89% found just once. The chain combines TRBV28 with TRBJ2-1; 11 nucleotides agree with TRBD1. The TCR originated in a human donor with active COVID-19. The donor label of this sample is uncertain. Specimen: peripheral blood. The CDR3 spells CASSLYGGQGAHNEQFF. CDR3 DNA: TGTGCCAGCAGTTTGTATGGTGGACAGGGGGCGCACAATGAGCAGTTCTTC.